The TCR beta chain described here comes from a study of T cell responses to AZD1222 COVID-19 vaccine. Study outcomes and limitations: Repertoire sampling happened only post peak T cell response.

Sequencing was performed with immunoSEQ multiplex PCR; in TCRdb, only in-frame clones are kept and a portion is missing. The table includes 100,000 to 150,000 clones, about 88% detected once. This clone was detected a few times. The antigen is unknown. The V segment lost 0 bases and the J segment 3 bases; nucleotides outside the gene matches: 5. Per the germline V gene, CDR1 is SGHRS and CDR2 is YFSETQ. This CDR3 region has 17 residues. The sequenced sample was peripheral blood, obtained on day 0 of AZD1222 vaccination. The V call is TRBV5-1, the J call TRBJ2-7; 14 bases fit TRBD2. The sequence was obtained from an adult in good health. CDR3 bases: TGCGCCAGCAGCTTGGCCGGGACTAGCGGGGGAAACTACGAGCAGTACTTC. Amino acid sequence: CASSLAGTSGGNYEQYF. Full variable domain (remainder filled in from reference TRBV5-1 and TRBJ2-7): KAGVTQTPRYLIKTRGQQVTLSCSPISGHRSVSWYQQTPGQGLQFLFEYFSETQRNKGNFPGRFSGRQFSNSRSEMNVSTLELGDSALYLCASSLAGTSGGNYEQYFGPGTRLTVT.